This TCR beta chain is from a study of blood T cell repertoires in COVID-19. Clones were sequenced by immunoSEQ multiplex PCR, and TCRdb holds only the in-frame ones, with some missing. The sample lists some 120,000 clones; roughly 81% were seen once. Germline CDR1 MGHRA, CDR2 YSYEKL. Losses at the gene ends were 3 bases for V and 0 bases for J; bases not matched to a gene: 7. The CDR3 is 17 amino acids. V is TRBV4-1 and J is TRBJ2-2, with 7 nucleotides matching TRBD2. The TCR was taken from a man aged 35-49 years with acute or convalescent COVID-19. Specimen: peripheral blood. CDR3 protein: CASSHLSGIANTGELFF. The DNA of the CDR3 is TGCGCCAGCAGCCATTTAAGCGGGATTGCGAACACCGGGGAGCTGTTTTTT.